These 19 T cell receptor beta chains were sequenced from one sample in a study of shared T cell receptors in the human thymus (dated by TCRdb to about 2021). Receptors were amplified or captured by the immunoSEQ multiplex PCR assay. Not all clones reach the TCRdb copy of this immuneACCESS table, which keeps in-frame sequences only. Checked studies attribute under half of the gap to unresolved V genes and leave the rest unexplained. The sample profile shows hundreds of thousands of clones; approximately 85% of them were found once. The ten biggest clones cover about 0.0098% of the sample. This same sample was also part of a study on human thymus T cells.

The sequenced sample consisted of thymocytes. The receptors stem from a girl under three years old with a congenital heart defect. Donor details come from another sample of the same person, matched by shared clones.

The sample holds a few counts of this clone. The V call is TRBV7-9, the J call TRBJ2-5; D not resolved. The germline gives CDR1 SEHNR, CDR2 FQNEAQ (reference sequence). CDR3 size: 13 residues. The ends were cut back, 4 bases at V and 1 base at J, with 7 bases in the middle. CDR3 loop: CASSSNSQETQYF. The CDR3 DNA follows: TGTGCCAGCAGCTCTAACAGCCAAGAGACCCAGTACTTC.

This clone has a handful of counts. This chain uses TRBV6-6 with TRBJ2-2; tentative D call: TRBD1 (5 bases). The CDR3 is 15 amino acids. Germline CDR1 reads MNHNY; CDR2 reads SVGAGI (reference sequence). The V end was cut by 0 bases, the J end by 7 bases, with 12 bases between. This CDR3 reads CASSYSSRGHGELFF. In DNA, the CDR3 is TGTGCCAGCAGTTACTCGAGTAGGGGCCACGGGGAGCTGTTTTTT.

The J gene is TRBJ2-7, the V gene TRBV2; 8 positions agree with TRBD1. The CDR3 sequence is 14 residues long. J gave up 5 bases and V 4 bases, and 7 bases lay outside the gene matches. Germline V gives CDR1 SNHLY, CDR2 FYNNEI. DNA for the CDR3: TGTGCCAGCAGTGTGTGGCAGGGGGCTAACGAGCAGTACTTC. Translation: CASSVWQGANEQYF.

This chain links TRBV5-6 with TRBJ1-2; 8 nucleotides line up with TRBD1. This CDR3 is 13 amino acids long. Germline V gene sequence: CDR1 SGHDT, CDR2 YYEEEE. After removal of 7 bases from V and 3 bases from J, the junction contained 5 bases not matched to a gene. The chain's CDR3 is CASQRTGYYGYTF. The CDR3, as DNA: TGTGCCAGCCAACGGACAGGGTACTATGGCTACACCTTC.

This chain links TRBV5-1 with TRBJ2-7; 7 bases line up with TRBD1. Germline assignment: CDR1 SGHRS and CDR2 YFSETQ. The V gene end was trimmed by 2 bases and the J gene end by 7 bases; junction bases not matched to a gene: 9. The length of the CDR3 is 14 residues. The CDR3 region is CASSFTGVLGEQYF. The DNA of the CDR3 is TGCGCCAGCAGCTTCACAGGGGTTCTGGGGGAGCAGTACTTC.

This clone was recorded a few times. V is TRBV7-2 and J is TRBJ1-3, with 7 positions matching TRBD1. Germline CDR1 reads SGHTA; CDR2 reads FQGNSA. The CDR3 sequence is 16 residues long. J lost 3 bases, V lost 5 bases, and 10 bases had no gene match. CDR3 in DNA: TGTGCCAGCAGCAACCTCACCGACAGGGTTGGAAACACCATATATTTT. It specifies CASSNLTDRVGNTIYF.

The table lists this clone with a few counts. The chain combines TRBV9 with TRBJ1-2; D is ambiguous. Germline CDR1 is SGDLS and CDR2 is YYNGEE. The CDR3 is made up of 16 amino acids. Trimming stripped 3 bases from V and 7 bases from J, with 22 bases between. The CDR3 bases are TGTGCCAGCAGCGCCCTAGGTTCCGAAATTATGGTTGGCTACACCTTC. As protein: CASSALGSEIMVGYTF. The whole variable domain, remainder taken from reference TRBV9 and TRBJ1-2, is DSGVTQTPKHLITATGQRVTLRCSPRSGDLSVYWYQQSLDQGLQFLIQYYNGEERAKGNILERFSAQQFPDLHSELNLSSLELGDSALYFCASSALGSEIMVGYTFGSGTRLTVV.

This clone was observed a handful of times. V gene TRBV10-3 combines with J gene TRBJ1-2; perhaps TRBD1 as D (5 bases). The length of the CDR3 is 14 residues. Germline CDR1 and CDR2: ENHRY and SYGVKD. V shed 6 bases and J shed 3 bases, with 14 bases lying between them. CDR3 in amino acids: CAIRGDSQDYGYTF. Written as DNA, the CDR3 is TGTGCCATCAGAGGGGACTCACAGGACTATGGCTACACCTTC.

The chain joins TRBV29-1 to TRBJ2-7; D may be TRBD2 (5 bases). This CDR3 region has 13 residues. V was trimmed by 4 bases and J by 5 bases, leaving 15 bases between them. The germline V gene has CDR1 SQVTM and CDR2 ANQGSEA. The CDR3 region is CSVGGYQVHEQYF. Here the CDR3 DNA reads TGCAGCGTTGGAGGGTACCAGGTCCACGAGCAGTACTTC.

The genes are TRBV15 and TRBJ2-3, with 7 bases identical to TRBD1. Germline trimming cut 1 base from V and 4 bases from J; bases unmatched to any gene: 8. CDR1 is LNHNV, CDR2 YYDKDF, per germline (reference sequence). The CDR3 is made up of 16 amino acids. CDR3 amino acids: CATSRVRDTGADTQYF. DNA for the CDR3: TGTGCCACCAGCAGAGTTCGAGACACAGGGGCAGATACGCAGTATTTT.

The chain combines TRBV5-1 with TRBJ2-7; 7 bases match TRBD1. V was pared by 4 bases and J by 0 bases, with 13 bases of the junction left unmatched. The CDR3 extends over 17 amino acids. Germline CDR1 and CDR2: SGHRS and YFSETQ. As DNA, the CDR3 is TGCGCCAGCAGCCGAGGGGACAGCCTGAGGAGCTCCTACGAGCAGTACTTC. Translated, it gives CASSRGDSLRSSYEQYF.

The chain combines TRBV6-1 with TRBJ2-1; the D gene is possibly TRBD2 (7 bases). Trimming pared 2 bases from V and 6 bases from J, leaving 14 bases between. The V gene's germline CDR1 is MNHNS and CDR2 SASEGT. The CDR3 sequence is 15 residues long. The CDR3: CASSEMGGGRNEQFF. The CDR3 DNA reads as TGTGCCAGCAGTGAAATGGGGGGGGGCCGCAATGAGCAGTTCTTC.

A single count supports this clone. Here the CDR3 DNA reads TGTGCCAGCAGCTCGAGGGGGTTGCGGGACACTGAAGCTTTCTTT. Its translation is CASSSRGLRDTEAFF. The gene calls are TRBV11-2 and TRBJ1-1; tentatively, D is TRBD1 (6 bases). Germline lookup yields CDR1 SGHAT and CDR2 FQNNGV. This CDR3 is built from 15 residues. V was pared by 4 bases and J by 3 bases, with 15 bases between. Full variable domain (rest looked up from reference TRBV11-2 and TRBJ1-1): EAGVAQSPRYKIIEKRQSVAFWCNPISGHATLYWYQQILGQGPKLLIQFQNNGVVDDSQLPKDRFSAERLKGVDSTLKIQPAKLEDSAVYLCASSSRGLRDTEAFFGQGTRLTVV.

CDR3 DNA: TGCGCCAGCAGTTGGGCTTCGGAAGTCCACGGGATTCATTCACCCCTCCACTTT. This sequence encodes CASSWASEVHGIHSPLHF. V gene TRBV5-1 combines with J gene TRBJ1-6; D gene uncertain. Germline values: CDR1 SGHRS, CDR2 YFSETQ. Trimming shortened V by 5 bases and J by 8 bases, and 26 bases separated the two germline ends. The CDR3 runs 18 residues.

The chain joins TRBV27 to TRBJ2-7; a possible D gene is TRBD2 (7 bases). The ends were cut back, 8 bases at V and 0 bases at J, with 23 bases in the middle. The CDR3 contains 17 residues. Per germline, CDR1 MNHEY and CDR2 SMNVEV (reference sequence). The CDR3 loop is CASRRKGGAHFSYEQYF. The CDR3 region has the DNA TGTGCCAGCCGCCGTAAAGGGGGGGCTCACTTCTCCTACGAGCAGTACTTC.

The rearrangement uses TRBV7-6 and TRBJ1-4, with 9 bases identical to TRBD1. The trim removed 1 base at V and 7 bases at J, leaving 10 bases unmatched. Germline V CDR1 and CDR2: SGHVS, FNYEAQ. CDR3 length equals 17 residues. The CDR3 reads CASSLEFRQGGFEKLFF. The CDR3 DNA reads TGTGCCAGCAGCTTAGAATTTAGACAGGGGGGTTTTGAAAAACTGTTTTTT.

The chain recombines TRBV9 with TRBJ1-1; TRBD1 agrees at 7 bases. Germline V gives CDR1 SGDLS, CDR2 YYNGEE. J lost 2 bases, V lost 0 bases, and 7 bases had no gene match. The CDR3 totals 16 residues. The CDR3 bases are TGTGCCAGCAGCGTAGGCAGGGGGAAGGGAAACACTGAAGCTTTCTTT. Translating it yields CASSVGRGKGNTEAFF.

The gene calls are TRBV6-1 and TRBJ2-5; a possible D gene is TRBD2 (5 bases). The CDR3 extends over 14 amino acids. Trimming left V 4 bases short and J 4 bases short, with 13 bases between. Germline CDR1 is MNHNS and CDR2 is SASEGT. The CDR3 sequence is CASSVGRALETQYF. The CDR3 nucleotides are TGTGCCAGCAGTGTTGGGAGAGCGTTAGAGACCCAGTACTTC.

This clone was seen once. This chain joins TRBV7-9 and TRBJ1-4; maybe TRBD1 (6 bases). This CDR3 is built from 17 residues. Trimming took 3 bases from V and 1 from J, leaving 15 bases between them. In germline, CDR1 is SEHNR, CDR2 FQNEAQ (reference sequence). CDR3 region: CASSFRGTEETNEKLFF. CDR3 in DNA: TGTGCCAGCAGCTTTAGGGGGACCGAGGAAACTAATGAAAAACTGTTTTTT.